The sample holds a few counts of the clone carrying this T cell receptor beta chain. Its target is unknown. The second PCR ran 7 to 11 cycles with a sample-barcoded 5' primer and J-beta primers. Every single cDNA molecule received a tag from a template-switch adaptor with 12 random nucleotides. TCRdb redid the calling of the 5' RACE reads with MiXCR, one entry per CDR3 protein. The sample yields around 320,000 distinct CDR3 sequences, 25% to 30% seen once. The record originates from a study of blood T cells in healthy people across ages. The CDR3 is 15 residues long. Germline assignment: CDR1 MNHNY and CDR2 SVGAGI (reference sequence). The junction had 12 bases not matched to a gene; V was cut back by 6 bases and J by 8 bases. General observations from the study: The authors considered diversity estimates from one million T cells to be underestimates.

The J gene is TRBJ1-4, the V gene TRBV6-6; 7 nucleotides agree with TRBD1. The TCR was taken from a woman aged 70-85 years in good health. Sequenced material: blood. In DNA form, the CDR3 reads TGTGCCAGCAGAGAAAACAGGGGAGGGAGCGAAAAACTGTTTTTT. Translated: CASRENRGGSEKLFF.